This T cell receptor (beta chain) appears in the sequencing data of a study of blood T cells in healthy people across ages. General study findings and limits: Measured against age, TCR beta diversity per million T cells decreased in a roughly linear manner. The authors considered diversity estimates from one million T cells to be underestimates.

For the second PCR, which ran for 7 to 11 cycles, a sample-barcoded 5' primer and a J-beta primer mix were used. In TCRdb, the 5' RACE reads were re-called with MiXCR into one record per CDR3 protein. The sample has 800,000 to 950,000 distinct CDR3 sequences, roughly 34% seen once. V dropped 6 bases and J dropped 0 bases, with 20 bases sitting between them. The CDR3 spans 17 residues. This clonotype has more than one count but fewer than ten. Antigen specificity is unknown. This sequence joins TRBV12-3 or TRBV12-4 and TRBJ1-1, with TRBD1 as a possible D gene (6 bases). The sequence derives from a man between 18 and 35 years old in good health. The specimen sequenced was blood. DNA for the CDR3: TGTGCCAGCAGCACACACAGGGACATCGGAATGAACACTGAAGCTTTCTTT. Translated: CASSTHRDIGMNTEAFF.